This TCR beta chain emerged from a study of T cell responses to AZD1222 COVID-19 vaccine. The study's findings and limits: No day 14 peak samples; only post-peak repertoires were characterized. Of spike-specific TCRs, nearly half reportedly target regions left unmutated in variants. Regions 160-218 and 743-854 held dominance among vaccine-associated CD4 TCRs, which spanned spike. Females made up more of the donors, who were largely white British, and clonal diversity may have come out too low.

The CDR3 has 15 residues. Germline CDR1 SGHTA, CDR2 FQGNSA. The germline V and J ends were trimmed by 3 bases and 7 bases, with 19 bases remaining between them. As regards this clone: The antigen is unknown.

Produced via immunoSEQ multiplex PCR; TCRdb's table is partial and in-frame only. The sample holds some 99,000 clones, about 87% seen once. The sequences come from peripheral blood, collected 28 days after the second AZD1222 dose. This chain uses TRBV7-2 with TRBJ2-7; a possible D gene is TRBD2 (6 bases). The receptor was derived from an adult who received the AZD1222 COVID-19 vaccine. CDR3 loop: CASSLRDFLRGEQYF. In DNA form, the CDR3 reads TGTGCCAGCAGCTTGCGGGACTTCTTACGTGGTGAGCAGTACTTC.